Below are 9 T cell receptor beta chains sequenced from a single sample in a study of T-cell memory formation after mild COVID-19. Via MiXCR, TCRdb re-called the 5' RACE reads, giving one row per CDR3 protein. The sample holds around 300,000 distinct CDR3 sequences, about a sixth seen once. Input material: PBMCs or a T cell subset sorted from them (not recorded which). The receptors originated from a man younger than 35 who had mild COVID-19 (a few samples of this study predate the infection). Cell type and time point are not known.

This clonotype was found a few times. The chain links TRBV6-6 to TRBJ2-7; D is unresolved. Germline V gene sequence: CDR1 MNHNY, CDR2 SVGAGI (reference sequence). This CDR3 spans 13 amino acids. V was clipped by 6 bases and J by 1 base, with 10 bases between them. CDR3 protein: CASSLGLSYEQYV. As DNA, the CDR3 is TGTGCCAGCAGCCTAGGGTTGTCCTACGAGCAGTACGTC.

The rearrangement uses TRBV29-1 and TRBJ1-1, with D maybe TRBD1 (6 bases). The V end lost 7 bases, the J end lost 0 bases, and 9 bases lay between the germline ends. Germline lookup yields CDR1 SQVTM and CDR2 ANQGSEA. This CDR3 has 12 residues. The CDR3 coding sequence is TGCAGCGCCGGACAGCTGAACACTGAAGCTTTCTTT. It encodes CSAGQLNTEAFF.

This clonotype was observed at least ten times. A read error may produce the germline difference seen at one junction end. The V and J genes are TRBV7-7 and TRBJ2-3; D possibly corresponds to TRBD1 (6 bases). The V gene's germline CDR1 is SSHAT and CDR2 FNYEAQ (reference sequence). CDR3 size: 17 residues. The CDR3 loop reads CASSLEYLGTHTDTQYF. CDR3 nucleotide sequence: TGTGCTAGCAGCTTAGAGTATTTGGGGACACACACAGATACGCAGTATTTT.

The chain combines TRBV4-2 with TRBJ1-6; 9 nucleotides line up with TRBD1. The CDR3 totals 16 residues. The J segment lost 7 bases and the V segment lost 4 bases, leaving 8 bases of the junction unmatched. From germline, CDR1 is LGHNA and CDR2 YNFKEQ. The CDR3 loop reads CASSPRGTGQNSPLHF. For the CDR3, the DNA is TGTGCCAGCAGCCCAAGAGGGACAGGGCAGAATTCACCCCTCCACTTT.

This clonotype was observed a handful of times. The rearrangement uses TRBV20-1 and TRBJ2-4, with D unclear. Germline CDR1 and CDR2: DFQATT and SNEGSKA (reference sequence). The length of the CDR3 is 13 residues. The ends were cut back, 2 bases at V and 6 bases at J, with 11 bases in the middle. CDR3 sequence (DNA): TGCAGTGCTAGAATAACGTATGGAAACATTCAGTACTTC. Its translation is CSARITYGNIQYF.

This clonotype came up a few times. This rearrangement joins TRBV15 to TRBJ2-5; 7 bases fit TRBD1. Germline V gene data show CDR1 as LNHNV and CDR2 as YYDKDF (reference sequence). The V gene end was trimmed by 1 base and the J gene end by 4 bases; junction bases not matched to a gene: 3. There are 14 residues in the CDR3. The CDR3 region is CATSRATGVETQYF. The DNA of the CDR3 is TGTGCCACCAGCAGAGCCACAGGGGTAGAGACCCAGTACTTC.

The chain uses TRBV4-3 and TRBJ1-6, with unresolved D. This CDR3 has 14 residues. CDR1 is LGHNA, CDR2 YSLEER, per germline. Trimming removed 3 bases from V and 9 bases from J, with 12 bases in between. CDR3: CASSQAGPISPLHF. The CDR3 DNA reads TGCGCCAGCAGCCAGGCTGGCCCAATTTCACCCCTCCACTTT.

The rearrangement uses TRBV10-3 and TRBJ1-4, with a weak D call TRBD1 (5 bases). V gave up 10 bases and J gave up 6 bases, with 15 bases separating them. This CDR3 comprises 13 residues. In germline, CDR1 is ENHRY, CDR2 SYGVKD. CDR3 loop: CASADRNDEKLFF. The CDR3 nucleotides read TGTGCCAGCGCCGACAGAAACGATGAAAAACTGTTTTTT.

The chain uses TRBV19 and TRBJ1-6; D is undetermined. CDR3 length: 16 residues. Germline V gene sequence: CDR1 LNHDA, CDR2 SQIVND (reference sequence). V was trimmed by 3 bases and J by 6 bases, leaving 15 bases between them. The CDR3: CASSIRTAASNSPLHF. DNA of the CDR3: TGTGCCAGTAGTATCAGGACGGCAGCAAGTAATTCACCCCTCCACTTT.